The rows below give T cell receptor beta chains drawn from one sample of a study of T cell responses to AZD1222 COVID-19 vaccine. Profiling relied on immunoSEQ multiplex PCR, and the TCRdb table lists in-frame clones only, not all of them. In the table there are 200,000 to 250,000 clones, more than 85% of which are singletons. Sequenced here: peripheral blood, sampled on day 0 of MenACWY control vaccination. The receptors were sampled from an adult in good health. Both conserved end residues are part of each CDR3. A D gene is named only where the DNA matches it firmly. A clone size is listed for some rows: how often the clone was seen (once, few, many), or a class if it is expanded.

abundance: -; j_gene: TRBJ1-1; v_gene: TRBV4-1; d_gene: TRBD1; CDR3aa: CASSLKDRGTEAFF; CDR3nt: TGCGCCAGCAGCCTTAAGGACAGGGGCACTGAAGCTTTCTTT
abundance: -; j_gene: TRBJ2-1; v_gene: TRBV9; d_gene: TRBD2; CDR3aa: CASSVGPSGGAYNEQFF; CDR3nt: TGTGCCAGCAGCGTCGGACCTAGCGGGGGGGCCTACAATGAGCAGTTCTTC
abundance: -; j_gene: TRBJ1-3; v_gene: TRBV4-3; d_gene: -; CDR3aa: CASSQDRLSGGNTIYF; CDR3nt: TGCGCCAGCAGCCAAGACAGGCTGTCTGGTGGAAACACCATATATTTT
abundance: once; j_gene: TRBJ1-1; v_gene: TRBV27; d_gene: TRBD1; CDR3aa: CASSPRTGMNTEAFF; CDR3nt: TGTGCCAGCAGTCCCCGGACAGGGATGAACACTGAAGCTTTCTTT
abundance: -; j_gene: TRBJ1-1; v_gene: TRBV19; d_gene: -; CDR3aa: CASSLRADTEAFF; CDR3nt: TGTGCCAGTAGTCTAAGGGCCGACACTGAAGCTTTCTTT
abundance: -; j_gene: TRBJ1-1; v_gene: TRBV29-1; d_gene: -; CDR3aa: CSEGGMNTEAFF; CDR3nt: TGCAGCGAGGGGGGGATGAACACTGAAGCTTTCTTT
abundance: -; j_gene: TRBJ1-1; v_gene: TRBV6-6; d_gene: TRBD1; CDR3aa: CASSLTDRGSEAFF; CDR3nt: TGTGCCAGCAGTCTTACCGACAGGGGTTCTGAAGCTTTCTTT
abundance: -; j_gene: TRBJ1-1; v_gene: TRBV5-5; d_gene: -; CDR3aa: CASSLSLAGRDAFF; CDR3nt: TGTGCCAGCAGCTTGTCGCTCGCTGGCAGGGATGCTTTCTTT
abundance: -; j_gene: TRBJ2-2; v_gene: TRBV5-4; d_gene: TRBD1; CDR3aa: CASSRPRTGGSPGELFF; CDR3nt: TGTGCCAGCAGCCGACCCAGGACAGGGGGGTCCCCCGGGGAGCTGTTTTTT
abundance: -; j_gene: TRBJ1-6; v_gene: TRBV7-2; d_gene: TRBD1; CDR3aa: CASSSQGQGNSPLHF; CDR3nt: TGTGCCAGCAGCTCTCAGGGACAGGGTAATTCACCCCTCCACTTT
abundance: -; j_gene: TRBJ2-2; v_gene: TRBV19; d_gene: TRBD1; CDR3aa: CASSRTGITNTGELFF; CDR3nt: TGTGCCAGTTCGAGGACAGGCATTACGAACACCGGGGAGCTGTTTTTT
abundance: -; j_gene: TRBJ1-2; v_gene: TRBV18; d_gene: -; CDR3aa: CASSPGQGIIEYGYTF; CDR3nt: TGTGCCAGCTCGCCTGGCCAGGGGATAATTGAATATGGCTACACCTTC
abundance: -; j_gene: TRBJ1-1; v_gene: TRBV19; d_gene: -; CDR3aa: CASMHQAMNTEAFF; CDR3nt: TGTGCCAGTATGCATCAGGCCATGAACACTGAAGCTTTCTTT
abundance: once; j_gene: TRBJ2-5; v_gene: TRBV7-2; d_gene: TRBD2; CDR3aa: CASRLPGAGGTQYF; CDR3nt: TGTGCCAGCAGACTCCCTGGGGCGGGGGGGACCCAGTACTTC
abundance: -; j_gene: TRBJ1-1; v_gene: TRBV29-1; d_gene: TRBD1; CDR3aa: CSVEEQGDTEAFF; CDR3nt: TGCAGCGTTGAAGAGCAGGGGGACACTGAAGCTTTCTTT
abundance: -; j_gene: TRBJ2-7; v_gene: TRBV5-1; d_gene: TRBD1; CDR3aa: CASSFTTGPSYEQYF; CDR3nt: TGCGCCAGCAGCTTTACGACAGGGCCCTCCTACGAGCAGTACTTC
abundance: -; j_gene: TRBJ1-4; v_gene: TRBV28; d_gene: -; CDR3aa: CASSFASATNEKLFF; CDR3nt: TGTGCCAGCAGTTTCGCGTCAGCAACTAATGAAAAACTGTTTTTT
abundance: -; j_gene: TRBJ1-1; v_gene: TRBV28; d_gene: TRBD1; CDR3aa: CASRISSTGVNTEAFF; CDR3nt: TGTGCCAGCCGTATATCTTCGACAGGGGTGAACACTGAAGCTTTCTTT
abundance: -; j_gene: TRBJ2-2; v_gene: TRBV5-5; d_gene: TRBD2; CDR3aa: CASSLTRMRLAKNTGELFF; CDR3nt: TGTGCCAGCAGCTTGACACGAATGAGACTAGCTAAGAACACCGGGGAGCTGTTTTTT
abundance: -; j_gene: TRBJ1-1; v_gene: TRBV9; d_gene: TRBD1; CDR3aa: CASSPRQGNTEAFF; CDR3nt: TGTGCCAGCAGCCCCCGACAGGGGAACACTGAAGCTTTCTTT